The 3 T cell receptor beta chains reported below all come from one sample, sequenced in a study of shared clonotypes between healthy human individuals. Method: immunoSEQ multiplex PCR; TCRdb's copy keeps in-frame clones and lacks some. The sample includes over 400,000 clones, 81% of them seen just once. Sequencing was done on a sample of PBMCs. The source is a middle-aged woman in good health. Some clones in this sample may be carry-over from other donors' samples.

The genes are TRBV11-2 and TRBJ2-7; possible D gene TRBD1, 5 bases. This CDR3 has 14 residues. Trimming took off 5 bases at V and 2 bases at J, with 13 bases between the two ends. Germline loops: CDR1 SGHAT, CDR2 FQNNGV. CDR3 sequence (DNA): TGTGCCAGCAGCCCCCAAAGGACAACCTACGAGCAGTACTTC. Its protein product is CASSPQRTTYEQYF.

In regard to this clone: This probably arose from a read error, given a far larger clone one base away. CDR3 in DNA: TGTGCCAGCAGCTCCCAGGGTCTGACGCAGTATTTT. This encodes CASSSQGLTQYF. The V call is TRBV5-4, the J call TRBJ2-3, with D possibly being TRBD1 (5 bases). Germline V gene lookup returns CDR1 SGHNT and CDR2 YYREEE (reference sequence). Trimming left V 3 bases short and J 9 bases short, with 11 bases between. This CDR3 region has 12 residues. The full variable domain, its missing parts supplied by reference TRBV5-4 and TRBJ2-3, is ETGVTQSPTHLIKTRGQQVTLRCSSQSGHNTVSWYQQALGQGPQFIFQYYREEENGRGNFPPRFSGLQFPNYSSELNVNALELDDSALYLCASSSQGLTQYFGPGTRLTVL.

In the case of this clone: A far larger clone is a single base away, which makes a read error likely. At the DNA level, this CDR3 is encoded by other sequences in the same sample as well. The chain has TRBV7-3 and TRBJ2-6, with D possibly being TRBD1 (6 bases). CDR1 is SGHTA, CDR2 FQGTGA, per germline. The CDR3 has 13 amino acids. CDR3 sequence reads: CASKSAGANVLTF. The CDR3 DNA is TGTGCCAGCAAGTCGGCAGGGGCCAACGTCTTGACTTTC.